This T cell receptor (beta chain) was identified in a study of response to subunit inactivated influenza vaccine. General study results and limits: Every seasonal influenza vaccination brings in few new T cells, the authors suggested.

This clonotype was recorded a few times. Antigen unknown. Via MiXCR, TCRdb re-called the RT-PCR reads, giving one row per CDR3 protein. Of around 530,000 distinct CDR3 sequences listed, approximately 17% are singletons. This CDR3 is 14 amino acids long. V was clipped by 5 bases and J by 3 bases; unmatched bases: 4. Germline V gene sequence: CDR1 DFQATT, CDR2 SNEGSKA (reference sequence). The sequence was obtained from a man aged 45 to 70 who received an inactivated influenza vaccine. The material sequenced was CD4+ T cells sorted from PBMCs, taken approximately 25 months after vaccination. The chain carries TRBV20-1 and TRBJ2-2, with 9 bases lining up with TRBD1. CDR3: CSASGTGYTGELFF. The CDR3 DNA reads as TGCAGTGCTTCCGGGACAGGGTACACCGGGGAGCTGTTTTTT.